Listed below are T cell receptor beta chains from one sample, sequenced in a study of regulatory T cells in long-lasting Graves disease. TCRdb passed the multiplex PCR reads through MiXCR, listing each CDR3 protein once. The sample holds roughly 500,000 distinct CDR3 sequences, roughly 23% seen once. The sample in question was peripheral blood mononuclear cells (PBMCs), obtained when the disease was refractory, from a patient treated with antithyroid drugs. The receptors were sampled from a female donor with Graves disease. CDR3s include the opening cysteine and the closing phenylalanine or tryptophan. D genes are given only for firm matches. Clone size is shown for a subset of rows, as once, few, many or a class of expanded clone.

CASSRTGVAYTGELFF,TGTGCCAGCAGCCGCACAGGGGTCGCCTACACCGGGGAGCTGTTTTTT,16,TRBJ2-2,few,TRBV5-4,TRBD1
CASSPLEVRGEAFF,TGTGCCAGCAGCCCCTTAGAGGTTAGAGGTGAAGCTTTCTTT,14,TRBJ1-1,NA,TRBV9,NA
CASSGPTVTTEAFF,TGTGCCAGCAGCGGACCGACAGTGACCACTGAAGCTTTCTTT,14,TRBJ1-1,few,TRBV11-1,NA
CASSQVRSGNTIYF,TGTGCCAGCAGCCAAGTACGGTCTGGAAACACCATATATTTT,14,TRBJ1-3,NA,TRBV14,NA
CASSFDRWRGTVYGELFF,TGTGCCAGCAGTTTTGATCGCTGGCGGGGCACCGTTTACGGGGAGCTGTTTTTT,18,TRBJ2-2,few,TRBV27,NA
CATRTFYGYTF,TGTGCCACCCGGACATTCTATGGCTACACCTTC,11,TRBJ1-2,many,TRBV27,NA
CASSFVSGGYYGYTF,TGTGCCAGCAGTTTTGTATCGGGAGGGTACTATGGCTACACCTTC,15,TRBJ1-2,many,TRBV28,NA
CASSAPGLQETQYF,TGTGCCAGCAGCGCCCCGGGACTGCAAGAGACCCAGTACTTC,14,TRBJ2-5,many,TRBV7-2,NA
CASKPERVGGQPQHF,TGTGCCAGCAAGCCAGAAAGGGTAGGGGGACAGCCCCAGCATTTT,15,TRBJ1-5,few,TRBV7-2,NA
CASSVLGQYEQYF,TGTGCCAGCAGCGTATTGGGACAGTACGAGCAGTACTTC,13,TRBJ2-7,NA,TRBV11-3,TRBD1
CASSSDGRSGNTIYF,TGTGCCAGCAGCTCGGACGGCCGCTCTGGAAACACCATATATTTT,15,TRBJ1-3,few,TRBV11-3,NA
CATSRVVPPLHF,TGTGCCACCAGCAGAGTCGTGCCACCCCTCCACTTT,12,TRBJ1-6,NA,TRBV15,NA
CASAEGGDRRYF,TGTGCCAGCGCCGAAGGAGGGGACCGGCGGTACTTC,12,TRBJ2-7,NA,TRBV12-3/TRBV12-4,NA
CASSLVILGASYEQYF,TGTGCCAGCAGCTTAGTAATTCTGGGGGCCTCCTACGAGCAGTACTTC,16,TRBJ2-7,few,TRBV7-9,NA
CASSPRTGTGQPQHF,TGTGCCAGCAGTCCCCGGACAGGGACGGGTCAGCCCCAGCATTTT,15,TRBJ1-5,NA,TRBV6-1,TRBD1
CSAEGIAGEFMETQYF,TGCAGTGCCGAGGGGATAGCGGGAGAATTTATGGAGACCCAGTACTTC,16,TRBJ2-5,few,TRBV20-1,TRBD2
CASSRSGGTQETQYF,TGTGCCAGCAGCCGTAGCGGGGGGACCCAAGAGACCCAGTACTTC,15,TRBJ2-5,many,TRBV7-2,TRBD2
CASSQPDSNYGYTF,TGTGCCAGCAGCCAACCAGACAGTAACTATGGCTACACCTTC,14,TRBJ1-2,NA,TRBV3-1,NA
CASSLAQENSPLHF,TGTGCCAGCAGCTTAGCGCAGGAGAATTCACCCCTCCACTTT,14,TRBJ1-6,many,TRBV7-2,NA
CASSLRGAEKLFF,TGTGCCAGCAGCCTGCGAGGGGCTGAAAAACTGTTTTTT,13,TRBJ1-4,many,TRBV7-9,NA
CASSLGESEQYF,TGTGCCAGCAGCTTGGGGGAGAGCGAGCAGTACTTC,12,TRBJ2-7,many,TRBV7-9,NA
CASSEVLETQYF,TGTGCCAGCAGTGAAGTCTTAGAGACCCAGTACTTC,12,TRBJ2-5,many,TRBV6-1,NA
CSVGTAQETQYF,TGCAGCGTTGGCACAGCTCAAGAGACCCAGTACTTC,12,TRBJ2-5,many,TRBV29-1,NA
CASSMTGGQETQYF,TGTGCCAGCAGCATGACAGGGGGCCAAGAGACCCAGTACTTC,14,TRBJ2-5,many,TRBV7-3,TRBD1
CASSLDWSTDTQYF,TGTGCCAGCAGTCTCGACTGGAGCACAGATACGCAGTATTTT,14,TRBJ2-3,NA,TRBV6-2/TRBV6-3,NA
CASSLGTVGYGYTF,TGTGCCAGCAGTTTAGGGACAGTCGGCTATGGCTACACCTTC,14,TRBJ1-2,many,TRBV28,TRBD1
CASSSAPTRSGANVLTF,TGTGCCAGCAGCTCTGCACCCACCAGATCTGGGGCCAACGTCCTGACTTTC,17,TRBJ2-6,many,TRBV5-5,NA
CASLQDTGELFF,TGTGCCAGCTTACAGGACACCGGGGAGCTGTTTTTT,12,TRBJ2-2,NA,TRBV25-1,NA
CASSLGTGPGANVLTF,TGTGCCAGCAGTTTAGGGACAGGCCCTGGGGCCAACGTCCTGACTTTC,16,TRBJ2-6,many,TRBV12-3/TRBV12-4,TRBD1
CASITYTRPYGYTF,TGTGCCAGTATAACCTACACCAGGCCTTATGGCTACACCTTC,14,TRBJ1-2,many,TRBV19,NA
CASSGDRGLINEQYF,TGTGCCAGCAGTGGAGACAGGGGTTTGATAAACGAGCAGTACTTC,15,TRBJ2-7,many,TRBV2,TRBD1
CASSLAFVIHSIRSYEQYF,TGTGCCAGCAGCTTAGCGTTTGTTATTCACTCTATTAGATCCTACGAGCAGTACTTC,19,TRBJ2-7,NA,TRBV7-8,NA